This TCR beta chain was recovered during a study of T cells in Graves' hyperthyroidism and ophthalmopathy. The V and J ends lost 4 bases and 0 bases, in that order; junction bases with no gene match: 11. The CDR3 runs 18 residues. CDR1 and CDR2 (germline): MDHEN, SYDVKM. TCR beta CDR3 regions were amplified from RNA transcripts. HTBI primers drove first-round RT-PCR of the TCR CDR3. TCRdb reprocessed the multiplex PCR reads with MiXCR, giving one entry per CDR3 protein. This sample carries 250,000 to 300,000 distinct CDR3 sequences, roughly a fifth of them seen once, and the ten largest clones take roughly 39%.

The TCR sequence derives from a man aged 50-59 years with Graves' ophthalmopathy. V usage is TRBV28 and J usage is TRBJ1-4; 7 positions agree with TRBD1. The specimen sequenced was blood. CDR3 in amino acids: CASSSRGGSLPTNEKLFF. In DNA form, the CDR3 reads TGTGCCAGCAGTTCTCGAGGGGGCTCCCTTCCAACTAATGAAAAACTGTTTTTT.